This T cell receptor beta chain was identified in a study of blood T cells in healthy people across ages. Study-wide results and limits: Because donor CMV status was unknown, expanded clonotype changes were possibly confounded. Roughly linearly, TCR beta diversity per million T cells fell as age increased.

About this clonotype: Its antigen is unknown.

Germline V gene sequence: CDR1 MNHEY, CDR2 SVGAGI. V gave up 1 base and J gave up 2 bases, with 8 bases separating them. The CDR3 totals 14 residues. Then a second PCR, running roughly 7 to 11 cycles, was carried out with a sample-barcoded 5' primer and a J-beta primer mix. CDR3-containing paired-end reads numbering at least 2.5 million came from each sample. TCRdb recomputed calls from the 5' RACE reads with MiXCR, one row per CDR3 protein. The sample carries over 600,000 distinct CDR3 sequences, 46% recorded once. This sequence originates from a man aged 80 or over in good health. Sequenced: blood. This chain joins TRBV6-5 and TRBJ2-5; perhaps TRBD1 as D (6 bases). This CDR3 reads CASSYFRGQETQYF. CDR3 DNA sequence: TGTGCCAGCAGTTACTTCAGGGGACAAGAGACCCAGTACTTC.